This T cell receptor (beta chain) is drawn from a study of early T cells in non-severe SARS-CoV-2 infection (dated by TCRdb to 2020 to 2023). Concerning the study at large: Bulk RNA from unsorted whole blood was used for TCR sequencing, so alpha and beta chains could not be paired. Overall study outcomes, separate from this receptor: VDJdb matching was skewed toward anti-spike CD8 responses, so virus-specific expansions were likely underestimated and private and CD4 specificities were missed.

A case-control design nested within a healthcare worker cohort in London, UK, was used, with weekly nasopharyngeal swab PCR tests and blood sampling performed. Between 23 and 31 March 2020, the week of the UK lockdown, healthcare workers were enrolled and then followed up weekly for as long as 16 weeks. The library came from 5' RACE. TCRdb lists the instrument as NextSeq 500. Unique molecular identifiers were attached to individual cDNA molecules in the TCR library protocol so that sequencing error and PCR bias could be corrected. Both TCR alpha and beta chains were sequenced, and tight co-correlation was observed between alpha and beta sequence abundances in each sample. Processing in the source paper ran as follows. Decombinator V4 was used to annotate the V gene, J gene and CDR3 of the TCR sequences. Expanded TCRs were defined as changing significantly between any two time points under a Poisson model with p below 0.0001. Abundances of TCRs were expressed as counts per million after normalisation to the total number of TCRs sequenced in each sample. MAIT TCRs were defined by TRAV1-2 paired with TRAJ12, TRAJ20 or TRAJ33, and iNKT TCRs by TRAV10 paired with TRAJ18. VDJdb, accessed 1 November 2021, was searched for CMV, EBV and SARS-CoV-2 annotated TCRs, excluding TCRs annotated for multiple antigens. The public reads were run again by TCRdb, first through fastp at Q25 and then through MiXCR, and only productive beta chains were kept. Merged by CDR3 protein, the rows form single entries marked with the most common genes and DNA. TCRdb, not the original authors, processed these V and J calls. The sample table contains 95,000 to 150,000 distinct CDR3 sequences; only one count was recorded for 14% to 15% of them. The ten largest clones represent 21% of the sample.

CDR1 and CDR2 are drawn from the germline V gene (reference sequence): LNHNV, YYDKDF. The CDR3 covers 13 residues, taking in both the cysteine and the phenylalanine. Of the read, only the CDR3 DNA is kept; its 39 bases are in frame from base 1. Trimming costs V 0 bases and J 9 bases, and their ends lie 9 bases apart. Note on this clonotype: The specificity of this receptor is unknown. The record has no base qualities; no much larger clone is one base away.

The chain couples TRBV15 to TRBJ2-1; too little of a D gene remains to name it. The sequenced sample consisted of whole blood. This receptor was taken from an adult who was a healthcare worker with PCR-confirmed SARS-CoV-2 infection or an uninfected control (not recorded which). The CDR3 has the sequence CATSRDVGLEQFF. The sequenced DNA: TGTGCCACCAGCAGAGATGTGGGTCTTGAGCAGTTCTTC.